This T cell receptor (beta chain) was identified during a study of vaccination and CD4 T cells after COVID-19. General study points: Only post-vaccination samples contained a median 86.3% of the reactive clones in convalescent patients.

Sequencing of cultured CD4+ T cell DNA used the Oncomine TCR Beta short-read assay. Genomic DNA was taken out of cultured CD4+ T cells by extraction. TCRdb re-analysed the PCR reads in MiXCR, keeping a single row per CDR3 protein. This table has roughly 10,000 distinct CDR3 sequences, 55% appearing once. Details on this clonotype: What it binds is not known.

Described treatment: 10-day PBMC culture with coronavirus spike peptide pools or control peptides (ViraFEST assay). Peptide pools at 10 ug/ml and IL-2 at roughly 9.3 IU/ml were added to cultures of 1.5 million to 2.5 million PBMCs per well. Half the growth medium was swapped for new IL-2 medium on days 3 and 7. The TCR sequence derives from a human donor who had recovered from COVID-19. The sample comprised CD4+ T cells from blood, cultured in vitro.

The CDR3, as DNA: TGTGCCACCAGCAGAGATCAACGGCAGAGAGTCTCACCCCTCCACTTT. It codes for CATSRDQRQRVSPLHF. This rearrangement joins TRBV15 to TRBJ1-6; no clear D. The germline V gene has CDR1 LNHNV and CDR2 YYDKDF (reference sequence). This CDR3 has 16 amino acids. The V end lost 0 bases, the J end lost 10 bases, and 16 bases lay between the germline ends.